The 20 T cell receptor beta chains reported below all come from one sample, sequenced in a study of T-cell memory formation after mild COVID-19. TCRdb reanalysed the 5' RACE reads using MiXCR and keeps one entry per CDR3 protein. The sample has approximately 300,000 distinct CDR3 sequences, 7% to 10% seen once; the top ten hold 22%. Sequences were obtained from PBMCs or a T cell subset sorted from them (not recorded which). The source of these receptors is a man younger than 35 who had mild COVID-19 (a few samples of this study predate the infection). Cell type and time point are not known.

This clonotype turned up a few times. The V and J genes are TRBV5-1 and TRBJ2-1; TRBD1 is a possible D gene (5 bases). CDR3 length equals 14 residues. Germline-derived CDR1 and CDR2 are SGHRS and YFSETQ. V was cut by 5 bases and J by 3 bases, with 12 bases left in between. The CDR3 DNA reads TGCGCCAGCAGACTACAGGAAAGCTACAATGAGCAGTTCTTC. Encoded protein: CASRLQESYNEQFF.

This clonotype was picked up a small number of times. The chain joins TRBV7-6 to TRBJ1-6; TRBD1 agrees at 10 bases. V lost 5 bases to trimming and J lost 7 bases; unmatched junction nucleotides: 2. This CDR3 is 14 amino acids long. The V gene's germline CDR1 is SGHVS and CDR2 FNYEAQ. The CDR3 is CASSATGGNSPLHF. CDR3 nucleotide sequence: TGTGCCAGCAGCGCGACAGGGGGCAATTCACCCCTCCACTTT.

This clonotype was observed many times. V is TRBV7-8 and J is TRBJ2-3; 10 bases map to TRBD2. Per the germline V gene, CDR1 is SGHVS and CDR2 is FQNEAQ. V lost 3 bases to trimming and J lost 8 bases; unmatched junction nucleotides: 17. The CDR3 is 18 residues long. The DNA of the CDR3 is TGTGCCAGCAGCTTGAGGGGAAGCGGGGGGGCTTTATCGGGTACGCAGTATTTT. This encodes CASSLRGSGGALSGTQYF.

This clonotype has ten or more counts. V is TRBV7-2 and J is TRBJ2-2; tentatively, D is TRBD1 or TRBD2 (5 bases each). Trimming took 6 bases from V and 1 from J, leaving 9 bases between them. Germline CDR1 is SGHTA and CDR2 is FQGNSA. This CDR3 has 14 amino acids. Here the CDR3 reads CASRGTGNTGELFF. The DNA of the CDR3 is TGTGCCAGCAGGGGGACGGGGAACACCGGGGAGCTGTTTTTT.

The chain links TRBV9 to TRBJ2-7, with TRBD1 matching over 7 bases. The trim removed 3 bases at V and 0 bases at J, leaving 3 bases unmatched. Germline V CDR1 and CDR2: SGDLS, YYNGEE. The CDR3 loop spans 14 amino acids. CDR3 residues: CASSERQGSYEQYF. CDR3 DNA: TGTGCCAGCAGCGAGCGACAGGGCTCCTACGAGCAGTACTTC. The full variable domain, completed using reference TRBV9 and TRBJ2-7, is DSGVTQTPKHLITATGQRVTLRCSPRSGDLSVYWYQQSLDQGLQFLIQYYNGEERAKGNILERFSAQQFPDLHSELNLSSLELGDSALYFCASSERQGSYEQYFGPGTRLTVT.

The rearrangement links TRBV6-5 to TRBJ2-5; D possibly corresponds to TRBD2 (5 bases). V lost 6 bases and J 5 bases, leaving 7 bases between the germline ends. The CDR3 runs to 11 residues. Germline loops: CDR1 MNHEY, CDR2 SVGAGI. The CDR3 region is CASRDFETQYF. CDR3 DNA: TGTGCCAGCAGGGACTTCGAGACCCAGTACTTC.

The chain employs TRBV5-4 and TRBJ2-3, with D tentatively TRBD1 or TRBD2 (5 bases each). Trimming left V 2 bases short and J 2 bases short, with 9 bases between. CDR1 and CDR2 (germline): SGHNT, YYREEE (reference sequence). CDR3 length equals 14 residues. The CDR3 here is CASSFPGTTDTQYF. The CDR3 DNA follows: TGTGCCAGCAGCTTTCCGGGGACCACAGATACGCAGTATTTT. Full variable domain (remainder filled in from reference TRBV5-4 and TRBJ2-3): ETGVTQSPTHLIKTRGQQVTLRCSSQSGHNTVSWYQQALGQGPQFIFQYYREEENGRGNFPPRFSGLQFPNYSSELNVNALELDDSALYLCASSFPGTTDTQYFGPGTRLTVL.

V gene TRBV4-2 combines with J gene TRBJ1-2; TRBD1 matches at 7 bases. The CDR3 totals 16 residues. Germline-derived CDR1 and CDR2 are LGHNA and YNFKEQ. V gave up 1 base and J gave up 3 bases; unmatched junction bases: 8. CDR3 loop: CASSQASLDRDYGYTF. DNA of the CDR3: TGTGCCAGCAGCCAAGCATCCTTAGACAGGGACTATGGCTACACCTTC.

This clonotype showed up just a few times. This chain connects TRBV5-1 to TRBJ2-3; 10 positions agree with TRBD2. The V gene's germline CDR1 is SGHRS and CDR2 YFSETQ. The CDR3 is 17 amino acids. V lost 5 bases, J lost 5 bases, and 14 bases stayed unmatched. As DNA, the CDR3 is TGCGCCAGCAGTTTAGGAGCGGGGGGGCCTGCGCAAGATACGCAGTATTTT. It is translated as CASSLGAGGPAQDTQYF.

J is TRBJ1-2 and V is TRBV15; possible D gene TRBD1, 5 bases. Trimming shortened V by 4 bases and J by 5 bases, and 17 bases separated the two germline ends. Germline CDR1 LNHNV, CDR2 YYDKDF (reference sequence). The CDR3 spans 15 residues. CDR3: CATSTWGGEGYGYTF. In nucleotides, the CDR3 is TGTGCCACCAGCACCTGGGGGGGTGAAGGTTATGGCTACACCTTC. The variable domain in full, completed from reference TRBV15 and TRBJ1-2, reads DAMVIQNPRYQVTQFGKPVTLSCSQTLNHNVMYWYQQKSSQAPKLLFHYYDKDFNNEADTPDNFQSRRPNTSFCFLDIRSPGLGDTAMYLCATSTWGGEGYGYTFGSGTRLTVV.

V and J are TRBV9 and TRBJ1-6, with D unresolved. Germline V gene sequence: CDR1 SGDLS, CDR2 YYNGEE. V was pared by 0 bases and J by 8 bases, with 12 bases between. CDR3 length: 15 residues. The CDR3 DNA sequence: TGTGCCAGCAGCGTAGCAGGAGAGCGGTATTCACCCCTCCACTTT. It translates to CASSVAGERYSPLHF.

The chain links TRBV7-2 to TRBJ2-1; 9 bases are shared with TRBD2. J lost 9 bases, V lost 6 bases, and 6 bases had no gene match. Germline V gene lookup returns CDR1 SGHTA and CDR2 FQGNSA. The CDR3 is made up of 13 amino acids. The DNA for the CDR3 is TGTGCCAGCAGGTACCCAGCGGGGGGTGAGCAGTTCTTC. Encoded protein: CASRYPAGGEQFF.

This clonotype was recorded a few times. J is TRBJ2-5 and V is TRBV20-1; D gene ambiguous. The CDR3 loop spans 12 amino acids. In germline, CDR1 is DFQATT, CDR2 SNEGSKA (reference sequence). The V gene lost 5 bases and the J gene lost 0 bases, with 7 bases spanning the gap. The CDR3 DNA reads TGCAGTGCTCCGGGCTACCAAGAGACCCAGTACTTC. Its translation: CSAPGYQETQYF.

The J gene is TRBJ2-3, the V gene TRBV15, with 8 bases identical to TRBD1. Germline V lookup: CDR1 LNHNV, CDR2 YYDKDF (reference sequence). V lost 2 bases, J lost 2 bases, and 3 bases stayed unmatched. This CDR3 spans 15 amino acids. CDR3: CATSRQGAFTDTQYF. CDR3 sequence (DNA): TGTGCCACCAGCAGACAGGGGGCTTTCACAGATACGCAGTATTTT.

As concerns this clonotype: With a much larger clone just one base away, this may be a read error. The chain is built from TRBV27 and TRBJ1-1, with D possibly TRBD1 on 5 matching bases. This CDR3 is 14 amino acids long. CDR1 MNHEY and CDR2 SMNVEV come from the germline V gene (reference sequence). The CDR3 DNA reads TGTTCCAGCACCCCCGGGGGGATAGACACTGAAGCTTTCTTT. Translating gives CSSTPGGIDTEAFF.

The rearrangement links TRBV10-3 to TRBJ2-7; no definite D call. Germline V gene sequence: CDR1 ENHRY, CDR2 SYGVKD. Trimming stripped 5 bases from V and 2 bases from J, with 10 bases between. The CDR3 is made up of 13 amino acids. The CDR3 region has the DNA TGTGCCATCAGTTTAGACGTCACCTACGAGCAGTACGTC. It specifies CAISLDVTYEQYV.

The chain joins TRBV19 to TRBJ2-2; D gene ambiguous. Trimming took off 6 bases at V and 6 bases at J, with 11 bases between the two ends. Germline values: CDR1 LNHDA, CDR2 SQIVND (reference sequence). This CDR3 has 13 residues. The CDR3 bases are TGTGCCAGTAGCGACTCCCTCGCCGGGGAGCTGTTTTTT. This gives the protein CASSDSLAGELFF.

The J gene is TRBJ1-2, the V gene TRBV7-8; TRBD1 aligns across 10 bases. V dropped 2 bases and J dropped 0; count of bases not matched to a gene: 12. CDR1 and CDR2 (germline): SGHVS, FQNEAQ. This CDR3 is built from 19 residues. CDR3 in amino acids: CASSLNSVGTGVSNYGYTF. CDR3 coding DNA: TGTGCCAGCAGCTTAAATAGTGTGGGGACAGGGGTCTCTAACTATGGCTACACCTTC. The full variable domain, in which reference TRBV7-8 and TRBJ1-2 provide the parts outside the CDR3, is GAGVSQSPRYKVAKRGQDVALRCDPISGHVSLFWYQQALGQGPEFLTYFQNEAQLDKSGLPSDRFFAERPEGSVSTLKIQRTQQEDSAVYLCASSLNSVGTGVSNYGYTFGSGTRLTVV.

This clonotype was seen at least ten times. The chain is built from TRBV5-1 and TRBJ2-3, with TRBD2 matching over 15 bases. There are 17 residues in the CDR3. CDR1 is SGHRS and CDR2 is YFSETQ in the germline V gene. V shed 4 bases and J 3 bases; nucleotides not matched to a gene: 6. CDR3 bases: TGCGCCAGCAGCCGGCGGACTAGCGGGGGGGATACAGATACGCAGTATTTT. Translating it yields CASSRRTSGGDTDTQYF.

The chain employs TRBV5-1 and TRBJ2-7, with D possibly being TRBD2 (5 bases). With 2 bases removed from V and 2 bases from J, the gap between germline ends came to 8 bases. The V gene's germline CDR1 is SGHRS and CDR2 YFSETQ. The CDR3 totals 13 residues. The CDR3 reads CASSFAGTYEQYF. In DNA form, the CDR3 reads TGCGCCAGCAGCTTCGCCGGGACCTACGAGCAGTACTTC.